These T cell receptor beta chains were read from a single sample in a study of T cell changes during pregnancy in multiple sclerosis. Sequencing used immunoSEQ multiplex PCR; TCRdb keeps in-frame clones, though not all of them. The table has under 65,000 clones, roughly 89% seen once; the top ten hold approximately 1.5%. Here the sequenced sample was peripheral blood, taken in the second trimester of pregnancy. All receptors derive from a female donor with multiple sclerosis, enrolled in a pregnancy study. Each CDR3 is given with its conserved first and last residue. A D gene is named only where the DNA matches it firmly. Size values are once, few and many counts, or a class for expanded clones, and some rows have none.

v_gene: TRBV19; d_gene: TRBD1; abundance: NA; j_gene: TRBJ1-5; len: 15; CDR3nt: TGTGCCAGTAGTAGGACAGGGTATAGCAATCAGCCCCAGCATTTT; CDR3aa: CASSRTGYSNQPQHF
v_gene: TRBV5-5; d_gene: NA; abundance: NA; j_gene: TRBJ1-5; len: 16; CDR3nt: TGTGCCAGCAGCTTGAACGTCGGCCAGGCCAATCAGCCCCAGCATTTT; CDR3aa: CASSLNVGQANQPQHF
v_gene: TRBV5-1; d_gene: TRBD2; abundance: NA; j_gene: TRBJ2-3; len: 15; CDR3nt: TGCGCCAGCAGCTCGACTAGCGGGAGCGCAGATACGCAGTATTTT; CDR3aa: CASSSTSGSADTQYF
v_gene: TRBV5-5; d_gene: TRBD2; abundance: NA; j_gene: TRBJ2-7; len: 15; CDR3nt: TGTGCCAGCAGCGCCGGGCTAGCGGGAAACTACGAGCAGTACTTC; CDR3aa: CASSAGLAGNYEQYF
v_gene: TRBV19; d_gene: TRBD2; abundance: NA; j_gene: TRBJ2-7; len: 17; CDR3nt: TGTGCCAGTAGTATAGGTGGGAGTGGGACTAGCGTCTACGAGCAGTACTTC; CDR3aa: CASSIGGSGTSVYEQYF
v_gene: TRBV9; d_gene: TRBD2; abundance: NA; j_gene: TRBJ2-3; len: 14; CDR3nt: TGTGCCAGCACCCATAGCGGGGGCACAGATACGCAGTATTTT; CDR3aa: CASTHSGGTDTQYF
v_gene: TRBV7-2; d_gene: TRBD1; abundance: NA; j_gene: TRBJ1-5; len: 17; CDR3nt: TGTGCCAGCAGCCATGGGCTGGACAGGGTGAGCGGGCAGCCCCAGCATTTT; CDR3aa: CASSHGLDRVSGQPQHF
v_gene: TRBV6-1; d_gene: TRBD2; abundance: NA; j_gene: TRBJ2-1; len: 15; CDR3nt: TGTGCCAGCAGTCACCGACTAGCGGGAGGCAATGAGCAGTTCTTC; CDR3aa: CASSHRLAGGNEQFF
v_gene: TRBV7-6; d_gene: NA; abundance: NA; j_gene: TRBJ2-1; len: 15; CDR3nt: TGTGCCAGCAGCTCCCTAGGGGGCTCCTACAATGAGCAGTTCTTC; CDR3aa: CASSSLGGSYNEQFF
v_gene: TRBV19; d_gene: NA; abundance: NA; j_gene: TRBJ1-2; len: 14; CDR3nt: TGTGCCAGTAGTAGGGGGACTGCAAACTATGGCTACACCTTC; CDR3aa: CASSRGTANYGYTF
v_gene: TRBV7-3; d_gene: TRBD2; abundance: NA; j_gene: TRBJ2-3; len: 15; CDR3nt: TGTGCCAGCAGCTTAGGACTAGCGGAATCCGATACGCAGTATTTT; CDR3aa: CASSLGLAESDTQYF
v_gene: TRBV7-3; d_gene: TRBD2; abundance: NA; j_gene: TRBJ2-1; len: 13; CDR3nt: TGTGCCAGCAGCTTAGGCGGGAGAAATGAGCAGTTCTTC; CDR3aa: CASSLGGRNEQFF
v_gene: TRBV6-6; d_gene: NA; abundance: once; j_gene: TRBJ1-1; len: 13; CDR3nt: TGTGCCAGCACCCCGGGCGGACTCGGCGAAGCTTTCTTT; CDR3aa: CASTPGGLGEAFF